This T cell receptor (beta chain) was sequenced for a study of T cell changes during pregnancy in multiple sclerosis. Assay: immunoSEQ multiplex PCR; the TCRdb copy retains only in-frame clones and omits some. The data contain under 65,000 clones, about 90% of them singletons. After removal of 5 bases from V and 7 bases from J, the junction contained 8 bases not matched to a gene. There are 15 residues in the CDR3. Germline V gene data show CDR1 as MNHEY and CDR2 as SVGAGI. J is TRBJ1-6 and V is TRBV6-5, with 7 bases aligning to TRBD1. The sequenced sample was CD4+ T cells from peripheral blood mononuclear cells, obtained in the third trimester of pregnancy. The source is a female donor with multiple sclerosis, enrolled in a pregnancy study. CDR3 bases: TGTGCCAGCAGTCTAGGACAGGCGGGAAATTCACCCCTCCACTTT. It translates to CASSLGQAGNSPLHF.